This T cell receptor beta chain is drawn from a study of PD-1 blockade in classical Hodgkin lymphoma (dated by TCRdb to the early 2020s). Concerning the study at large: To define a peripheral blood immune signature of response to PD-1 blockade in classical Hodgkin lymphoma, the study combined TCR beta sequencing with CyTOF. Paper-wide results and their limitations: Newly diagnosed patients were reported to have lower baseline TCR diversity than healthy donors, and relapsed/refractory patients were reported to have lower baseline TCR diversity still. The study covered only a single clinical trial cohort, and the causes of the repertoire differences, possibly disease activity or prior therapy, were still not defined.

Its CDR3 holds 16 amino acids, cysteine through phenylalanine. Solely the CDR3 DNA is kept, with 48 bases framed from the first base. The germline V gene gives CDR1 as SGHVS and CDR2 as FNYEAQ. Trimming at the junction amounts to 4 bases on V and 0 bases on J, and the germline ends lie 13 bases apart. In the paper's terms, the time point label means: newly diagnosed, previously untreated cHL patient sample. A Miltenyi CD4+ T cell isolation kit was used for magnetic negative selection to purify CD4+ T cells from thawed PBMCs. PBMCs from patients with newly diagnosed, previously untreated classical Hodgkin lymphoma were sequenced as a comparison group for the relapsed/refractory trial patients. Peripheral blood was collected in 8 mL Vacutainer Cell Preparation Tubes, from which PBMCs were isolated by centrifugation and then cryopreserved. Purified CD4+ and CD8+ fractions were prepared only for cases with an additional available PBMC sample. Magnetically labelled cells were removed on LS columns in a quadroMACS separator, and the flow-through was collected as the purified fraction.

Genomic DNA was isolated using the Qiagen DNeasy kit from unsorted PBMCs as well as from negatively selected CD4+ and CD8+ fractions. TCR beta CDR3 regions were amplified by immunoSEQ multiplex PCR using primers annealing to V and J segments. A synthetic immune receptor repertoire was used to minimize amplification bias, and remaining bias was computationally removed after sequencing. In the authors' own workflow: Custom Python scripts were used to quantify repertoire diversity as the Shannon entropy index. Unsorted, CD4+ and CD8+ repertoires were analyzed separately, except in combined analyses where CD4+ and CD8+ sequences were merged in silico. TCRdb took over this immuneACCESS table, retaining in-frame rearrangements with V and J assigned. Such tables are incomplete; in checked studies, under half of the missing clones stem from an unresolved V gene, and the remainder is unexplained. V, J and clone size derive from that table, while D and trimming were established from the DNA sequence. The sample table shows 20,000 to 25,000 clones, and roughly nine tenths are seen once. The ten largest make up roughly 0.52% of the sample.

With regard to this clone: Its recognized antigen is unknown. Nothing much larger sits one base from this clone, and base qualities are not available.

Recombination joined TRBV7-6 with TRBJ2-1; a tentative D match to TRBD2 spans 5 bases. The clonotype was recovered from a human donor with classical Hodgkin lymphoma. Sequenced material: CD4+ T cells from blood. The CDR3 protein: CASSSIVTSSYNEQFF. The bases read TGTGCCAGCAGCTCAATAGTAACTAGCTCCTACAATGAGCAGTTCTTC.